This T cell receptor (beta chain) was documented in a study of CD8+ T cells in alopecia areata. The V end was cut by 11 bases, the J end by 6 bases, with 10 bases between. Germline V CDR1 and CDR2: SNHLY, FYNNEI. This CDR3 is built from 11 residues. Extracted from the samples, RNA was reverse transcribed into cDNA to serve as the sequencing template. Clones were read by immunoSEQ multiplex PCR, and TCRdb kept only the in-frame ones, dropping some. The data contain 100,000 to 150,000 clones, about 50% of them seen just once; the ten biggest clones take up under 12%. The receptor was derived from a human donor with alopecia areata. Material: NKG2D-low CD8+ T cells sorted from blood. This rearrangement joins TRBV2 to TRBJ2-2; D is perhaps TRBD1 (6 bases). CDR3 sequence: CAVHRAGELFF. The CDR3 DNA sequence: TGTGCCGTACACAGGGCCGGGGAGCTGTTTTTT.